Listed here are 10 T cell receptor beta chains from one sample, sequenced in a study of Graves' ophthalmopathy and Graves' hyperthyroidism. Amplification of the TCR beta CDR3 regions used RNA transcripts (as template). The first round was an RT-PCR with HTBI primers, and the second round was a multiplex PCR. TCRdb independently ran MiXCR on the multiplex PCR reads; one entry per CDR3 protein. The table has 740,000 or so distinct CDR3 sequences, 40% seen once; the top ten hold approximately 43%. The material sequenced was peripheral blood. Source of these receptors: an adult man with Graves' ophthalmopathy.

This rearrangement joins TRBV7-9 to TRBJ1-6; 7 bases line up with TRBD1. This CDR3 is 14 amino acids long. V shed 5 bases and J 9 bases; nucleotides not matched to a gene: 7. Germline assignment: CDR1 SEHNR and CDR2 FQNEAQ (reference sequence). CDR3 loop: CASSPTGPGSPLHF. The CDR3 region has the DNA TGTGCCAGCAGCCCGACAGGGCCTGGTTCACCCCTCCACTTT.

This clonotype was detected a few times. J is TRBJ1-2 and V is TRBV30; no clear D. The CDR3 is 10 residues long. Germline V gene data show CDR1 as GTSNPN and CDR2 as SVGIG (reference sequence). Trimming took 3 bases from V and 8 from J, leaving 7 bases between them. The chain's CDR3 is CAWSSEGYTF. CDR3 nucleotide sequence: TGTGCCTGGAGCTCCGAAGGCTACACCTTC.

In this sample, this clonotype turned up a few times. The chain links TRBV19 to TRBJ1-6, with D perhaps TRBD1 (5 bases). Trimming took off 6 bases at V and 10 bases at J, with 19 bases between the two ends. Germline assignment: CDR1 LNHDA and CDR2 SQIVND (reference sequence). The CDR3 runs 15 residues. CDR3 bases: TGTGCCAGTAGCGAACCGGGACGCCCCGGATCACCCCTCCACTTT. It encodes CASSEPGRPGSPLHF. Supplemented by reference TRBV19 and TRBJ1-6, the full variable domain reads DGGITQSPKYLFRKEGQNVTLSCEQNLNHDAMYWYRQDPGQGLRLIYYSQIVNDFQKGDIAEGYSVSREKKESFPLTVTSAQKNPTAFYLCASSEPGRPGSPLHFGNGTRLTVT.

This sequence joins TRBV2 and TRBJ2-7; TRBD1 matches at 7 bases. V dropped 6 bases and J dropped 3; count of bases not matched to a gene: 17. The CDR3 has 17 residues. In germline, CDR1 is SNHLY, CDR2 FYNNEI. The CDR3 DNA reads TGTGCCAGCAGCCTCATCCTTCCGACAGGGACAAACTACGAGCAGTACTTC. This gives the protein CASSLILPTGTNYEQYF.

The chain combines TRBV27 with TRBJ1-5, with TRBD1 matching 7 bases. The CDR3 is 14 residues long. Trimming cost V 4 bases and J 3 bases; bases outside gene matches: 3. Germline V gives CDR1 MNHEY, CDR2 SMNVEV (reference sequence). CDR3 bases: TGTGCCAGCAGTTGGACAGGCGACAATCAGCCCCAGCATTTT. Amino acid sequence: CASSWTGDNQPQHF.

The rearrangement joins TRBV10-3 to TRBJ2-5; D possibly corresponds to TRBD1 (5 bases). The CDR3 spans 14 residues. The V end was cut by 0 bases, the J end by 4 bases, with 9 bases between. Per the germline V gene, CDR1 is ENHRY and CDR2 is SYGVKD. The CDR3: CAISESPQGETQYF. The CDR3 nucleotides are TGTGCCATCAGTGAGTCCCCCCAGGGAGAGACCCAGTACTTC.

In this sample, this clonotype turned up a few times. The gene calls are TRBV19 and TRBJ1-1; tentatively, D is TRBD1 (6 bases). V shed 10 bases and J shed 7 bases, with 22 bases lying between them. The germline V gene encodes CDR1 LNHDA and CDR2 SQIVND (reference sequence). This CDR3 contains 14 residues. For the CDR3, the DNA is TGTGCCACGTCCCCGCAGGCCCAAGGGGGTGAAGCTTTCTTT. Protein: CATSPQAQGGEAFF.

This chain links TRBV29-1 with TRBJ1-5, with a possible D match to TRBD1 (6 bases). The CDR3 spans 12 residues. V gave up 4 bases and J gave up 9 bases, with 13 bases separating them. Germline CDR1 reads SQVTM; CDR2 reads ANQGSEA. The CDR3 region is CSVAFGGLPQHF. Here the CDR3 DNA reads TGCAGCGTTGCGTTTGGGGGCCTGCCCCAGCATTTT.

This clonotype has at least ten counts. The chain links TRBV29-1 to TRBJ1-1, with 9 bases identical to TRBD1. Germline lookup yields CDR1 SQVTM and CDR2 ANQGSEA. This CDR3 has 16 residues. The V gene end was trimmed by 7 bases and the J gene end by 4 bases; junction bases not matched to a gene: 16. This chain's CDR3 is CSAKQGADGEVTEAFF. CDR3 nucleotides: TGCAGCGCTAAACAGGGGGCGGATGGGGAGGTCACTGAAGCTTTCTTT.

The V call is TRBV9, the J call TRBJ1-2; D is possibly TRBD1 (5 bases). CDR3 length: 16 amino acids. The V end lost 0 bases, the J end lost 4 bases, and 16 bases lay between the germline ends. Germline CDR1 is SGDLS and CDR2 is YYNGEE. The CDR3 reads CASSVAVGGSGYGYTF. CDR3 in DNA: TGTGCCAGCAGCGTAGCTGTCGGGGGTTCTGGCTATGGCTACACCTTC.